A selection of T cell receptor beta chains follows, all from one sample in a study of technical replicates of blood from a few donors. Measured with immunoSEQ multiplex PCR; TCRdb has only the in-frame clones, and not every one. The sample lists about 99,000 clones; 95% were seen once. The sample was T cells isolated from PBMCs. Source of these receptors: a human donor in good health. CDR3s include the opening cysteine and the closing phenylalanine or tryptophan. The D gene is left open where the match is weak. Size values are once, few and many counts, or a class for expanded clones, and some rows have none.

v_gene	j_gene	d_gene	abundance	CDR3nt	CDR3aa
TRBV4-1	TRBJ1-1	-	-	TGCGCCAGCAGCCAAGAGTTCAGGGAAGCTTTCTTT	CASSQEFREAFF
TRBV19	TRBJ1-6	-	once	TGTGCCAGTAGTGTACGACAGGAAATCCCCTATAATTCACCCCTCCACTTT	CASSVRQEIPYNSPLHF
TRBV30	TRBJ2-1	-	-	TGTGCCTGGAGTCCAGACAATGAGCAGTTCTTC	CAWSPDNEQFF
TRBV7-2	TRBJ2-2	-	-	TGTGCCAGCAGCTCACCGGGGTCCGGGGAGCTGTTTTTT	CASSSPGSGELFF
TRBV28	TRBJ2-7	TRBD2	-	TGTGCCAGCAGTAGTAGTGGACTAGCGGGAGACGAGCAGTACTTC	CASSSSGLAGDEQYF
TRBV9	TRBJ2-3	TRBD2	-	TGTGCCAGCAGCGGAATAGCGGGGGGTAGCACAGATACGCAGTATTTT	CASSGIAGGSTDTQYF
TRBV7-8	TRBJ2-3	TRBD2	-	TGTGCCAGCAGCCCCATAACCGGGACTAGCGGGGATAGAGATACGCAGTATTTT	CASSPITGTSGDRDTQYF
TRBV9	TRBJ2-1	TRBD2	-	TGTGCCAGCAGTGACAGGGTCGCCTTCGATGGATTCGGGACTAGCGGGTCCAATGAGCAGTTCTTC	CASSDRVAFDGFGTSGSNEQFF
TRBV6-1	TRBJ1-4	-	once	TGTGCCAGTAGCAGGGGTGGAGATGAAAAACTGTTTTTT	CASSRGGDEKLFF
TRBV10-1	TRBJ2-3	TRBD2	-	TGCGCCAGCAGCCGCGGGGGGGCAGATACGCAGTATTTT	CASSRGGADTQYF
TRBV5-8	TRBJ1-3	TRBD1	-	TGTGCCAGCAGCCCGGGACAGGGCGCAAACACCATATATTTT	CASSPGQGANTIYF
TRBV14	TRBJ2-1	-	-	TGTGCCAGCAGCCAAGATCCGTACAATGAGCAGTTCTTC	CASSQDPYNEQFF
TRBV27	TRBJ2-6	-	once	TGTGCCAGCAGTTTTGCAGGGCCCTCTGGGGCCAACGTCCTGACTTTC	CASSFAGPSGANVLTF
TRBV29-1	TRBJ2-7	-	-	TGCAGCGTGACGAGCGGAGAGCAGTACTTC	CSVTSGEQYF
TRBV28	TRBJ2-3	TRBD2	-	TGTGCCAGCAGTTCCCAGACTAGCGGGGGGTCAGTAGATACGCAGTATTTT	CASSSQTSGGSVDTQYF
TRBV5-8	TRBJ2-3	-	-	TGTGCCAGCAGGGCCGGGACCGGGACACTGGATACGCAGTATTTT	CASRAGTGTLDTQYF
TRBV13	TRBJ1-2	TRBD1	-	TGTGCCAGCAGCTTAGTGGGACAGAATAACTATGGCTACACCTTC	CASSLVGQNNYGYTF
TRBV25-1	TRBJ2-6	-	-	TGTGCCAGCAGCGGGACATCTGGGGCCAACGTCCTGACTTTC	CASSGTSGANVLTF
TRBV18	TRBJ2-7	-	-	TGTGCCAGCTCACCACTCCCGCGGTGGGAGTCGTCCTACGAGCAGTACTTC	CASSPLPRWESSYEQYF
TRBV7-9	TRBJ2-5	TRBD1	-	TGTGCCAGCAGAAGACAGGGTCCTCAAGAGACCCAGTACTTC	CASRRQGPQETQYF
TRBV30	TRBJ2-7	TRBD1	-	TGTGCCTGGAGTGTACGATATAGGACAGGACCCTACGAGCAGTACTTC	CAWSVRYRTGPYEQYF
TRBV6-5	TRBJ1-6	-	-	TGTGCCAGCAGATTGTCTGGAGCCCTCCACTTT	CASRLSGALHF
TRBV18	TRBJ2-2	TRBD1	-	TGTGCCAGCTCACCGGTGACAGGGGGCCTCAACACCGGGGAGCTGTTTTTT	CASSPVTGGLNTGELFF
TRBV6-1	TRBJ2-2	-	-	TGTGCCAGCAGTGAAACAAACACCGGGGAGCTGTTTTTT	CASSETNTGELFF
TRBV30	TRBJ2-3	-	-	TGTGCCTGGAATATAGCGGCGTTCACAGATACGCAGTATTTT	CAWNIAAFTDTQYF
TRBV4-1	TRBJ2-7	-	-	TGCGCCAGCAGCCAAGATGGGCAGTTACTCTACGAGCAGTACTTC	CASSQDGQLLYEQYF
TRBV9	TRBJ2-7	-	-	TGTGCCAGCAGCGCCAGGACTAACTCCTACGAGCAGTACTTC	CASSARTNSYEQYF
TRBV4-1	TRBJ2-5	-	-	TGCGCCAGCAGCCAAGATTGGGGCAGGACGGTTGCCCAGTACTTC	CASSQDWGRTVAQYF
TRBV6-1	TRBJ2-1	TRBD1	-	TGTGCCAGCAGTGGTGAGGGACAGGCGTACAATGAGCAGTTCTTC	CASSGEGQAYNEQFF
TRBV28	TRBJ2-3	TRBD2	-	TGTGCCAGCAGTTCCCCTAGCGGGAGACGCGGCACAGATACGCAGTATTTT	CASSSPSGRRGTDTQYF
TRBV28	TRBJ2-7	TRBD2	once	TGTGCCAGCAGTTTATCAGCGGGAGCTGCCTACGAGCAGTACTTC	CASSLSAGAAYEQYF
TRBV6-6	TRBJ2-1	-	-	TGTGCCAGCAGCCCATCCGCGGAGCAGTTCTTC	CASSPSAEQFF
TRBV2	TRBJ1-1	-	-	TGTGCCAGCAGTGAATATACTGAAGCTTTCTTT	CASSEYTEAFF
TRBV7-6	TRBJ1-2	-	-	TGTGCCAGCAGCTTAGGACAGCCCCCTAACTATGGCTACACCTTC	CASSLGQPPNYGYTF
TRBV6-6	TRBJ1-1	-	few	TGTGCCAGCAGTTCCACCGACAGAACCTTCGAAGCTTTCTTT	CASSSTDRTFEAFF
TRBV7-2	TRBJ2-3	TRBD2	-	TGTGCCAGCAGTCCCCTAGCGGGAGCCCCCACAGATACGCAGTATTTT	CASSPLAGAPTDTQYF